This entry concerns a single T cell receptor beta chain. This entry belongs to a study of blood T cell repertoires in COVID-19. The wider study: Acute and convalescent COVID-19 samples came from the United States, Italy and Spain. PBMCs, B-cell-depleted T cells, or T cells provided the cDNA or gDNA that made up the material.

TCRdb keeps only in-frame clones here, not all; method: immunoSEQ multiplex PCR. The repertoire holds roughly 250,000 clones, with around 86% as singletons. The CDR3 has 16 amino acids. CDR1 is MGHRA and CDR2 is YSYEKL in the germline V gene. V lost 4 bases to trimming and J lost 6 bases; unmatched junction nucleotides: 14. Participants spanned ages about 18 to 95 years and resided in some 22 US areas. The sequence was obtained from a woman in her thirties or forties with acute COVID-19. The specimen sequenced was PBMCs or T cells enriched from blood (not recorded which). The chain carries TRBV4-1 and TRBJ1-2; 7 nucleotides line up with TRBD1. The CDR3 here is CASSLRPQGSENGYTF. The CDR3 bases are TGCGCCAGCAGCCTACGTCCACAGGGGAGTGAGAATGGCTACACCTTC.